These 14 T cell receptor beta chains were all obtained from the same sample, sequenced in a study of blood T cell repertoires in COVID-19. Sequencing used immunoSEQ multiplex PCR; TCRdb keeps in-frame clones, though not all of them. The sample shows 85,000 to 110,000 clones, about 90% of them seen only once. The sample comprised peripheral blood. Every receptor here comes from a human donor in a cohort sampled during active COVID-19.

This clone turned up a few times. The CDR3 protein is CASRSTSGVYNEQFF. For the CDR3, the DNA is TGTGCCAGTAGGTCAACTAGCGGAGTGTACAATGAGCAGTTCTTC. The chain employs TRBV19 and TRBJ2-1; 8 nucleotides align to TRBD2. Per the germline V gene, CDR1 is LNHDA and CDR2 is SQIVND (reference sequence). CDR3 length equals 15 residues. With 6 bases clipped from V and 4 bases from J, the junction kept 8 bases outside the gene matches.

The rearrangement uses TRBV6-5 and TRBJ1-4, with D tentatively TRBD1 (6 bases). The germline V gene has CDR1 MNHEY and CDR2 SVGAGI. Trimming shortened V by 5 bases and J by 5 bases, and 9 bases separated the two germline ends. The CDR3 is 13 residues long. Here the CDR3 reads CASSKQGNEKLFF. The CDR3 DNA reads TGTGCCAGCAGTAAACAGGGAAATGAAAAACTGTTTTTT.

This clone appeared once. The chain employs TRBV28 and TRBJ2-3; 12 positions agree with TRBD2. Germline V lookup: CDR1 MDHEN, CDR2 SYDVKM. Trimming removed 6 bases from V and 3 bases from J; junction bases left unmatched: 7. The CDR3 length is 16 residues. The CDR3 DNA follows: TGTGCCAGCAGGCGTCGACTAGCGGGAGTAACAGATACGCAGTATTTT. This codes for CASRRRLAGVTDTQYF.

V usage is TRBV19 and J usage is TRBJ2-5; D ambiguous. Looked up from germline, CDR1 is LNHDA and CDR2 is SQIVND (reference sequence). The CDR3 extends over 15 amino acids. V gave up 3 bases and J gave up 1 base, with 12 bases separating them. CDR3 DNA: TGTGCCAGTAGTATCCATAGCAGTCTCCAAGAGACCCAGTACTTC. This gives the protein CASSIHSSLQETQYF.

The gene calls are TRBV5-1 and TRBJ2-3, with 9 bases identical to TRBD2. The V gene's germline CDR1 is SGHRS and CDR2 YFSETQ. The CDR3 extends over 18 amino acids. Trimming cost V 1 base and J 4 bases; bases outside gene matches: 13. This CDR3 is CASSLSLAGVRPADTQYF. The DNA of the CDR3 is TGCGCCAGCAGCTTGAGCTTAGCGGGGGTTCGGCCAGCAGATACGCAGTATTTT.

The CDR3 region is CASSLGQQNQPQHF. The CDR3 region has the DNA TGTGCCAGCAGCTTAGGACAGCAAAATCAGCCCCAGCATTTT. The chain uses TRBV11-2 and TRBJ1-5, with D possibly matching TRBD1 (5 bases). Germline V CDR1 and CDR2: SGHAT, FQNNGV. V was shortened by 1 base and J by 4 bases, with 8 bases between the two germline ends. The CDR3 is made up of 14 amino acids.

This clone has just a few counts. The chain links TRBV9 to TRBJ1-5; D gene uncertain. This CDR3 is 15 amino acids long. In germline, CDR1 is SGDLS, CDR2 YYNGEE. Trimming pared 3 bases from V and 2 bases from J, leaving 12 bases between. Here the CDR3 DNA reads TGTGCCAGCAGCGCGGGGATCTGGGGCAATCAGCCCCAGCATTTT. This translates into CASSAGIWGNQPQHF.

J is TRBJ2-5 and V is TRBV6-1; a weak D match, TRBD1 (6 bases). V was trimmed by 2 bases and J by 2 bases, leaving 12 bases between them. The V gene's germline CDR1 is MNHNS and CDR2 SASEGT. This CDR3 has 15 residues. The CDR3 is CASSELQGRQETQYF. The CDR3, as DNA: TGTGCCAGCAGTGAATTGCAGGGGCGTCAAGAGACCCAGTACTTC.

V is TRBV9 and J is TRBJ2-5, with D perhaps matching TRBD1 (6 bases). This CDR3 comprises 13 residues. V was pared by 5 bases and J by 5 bases, with 13 bases between. The germline CDR1 and CDR2 sequences are SGDLS and YYNGEE. The CDR3 is CASSETGSETQYF. CDR3 DNA: TGTGCCAGCAGTGAAACAGGGTCGGAGACCCAGTACTTC.

This clone appeared a single time. The rearrangement uses TRBV9 and TRBJ2-1; D might be TRBD1 (6 bases). CDR3 length: 14 amino acids. Looked up from germline, CDR1 is SGDLS and CDR2 is YYNGEE. The V gene lost 0 bases and the J gene lost 3 bases, with 7 bases spanning the gap. CDR3 nucleotide sequence: TGTGCCAGCAGCGTAGGGGGGCTCTACAATGAGCAGTTCTTC. Protein: CASSVGGLYNEQFF.

The chain recombines TRBV13 with TRBJ1-2, with no clear D. The CDR3 consists of 13 residues. Per the germline V gene, CDR1 is PRHDT and CDR2 is FYEKMQ (reference sequence). The V end was cut by 5 bases, the J end by 8 bases, with 15 bases between. The CDR3 here is CASSPGRPGGYTF. CDR3 sequence (DNA): TGTGCCAGCAGCCCCGGGAGGCCGGGGGGCTACACCTTC.

This clone appeared once. V and J are TRBV28 and TRBJ1-5, with no clear D. CDR3 length equals 13 residues. Germline CDR1 MDHEN, CDR2 SYDVKM. V lost 10 bases, J lost 1 base, and 11 bases lay in between. This CDR3 reads CAIRGMSNQPQHF. The DNA of the CDR3 is TGTGCCATACGAGGGATGAGCAATCAGCCCCAGCATTTT.

The V gene is TRBV7-6, the J gene TRBJ1-6; TRBD1 agrees at 7 bases. The CDR3 contains 17 residues. Germline V gene lookup returns CDR1 SGHVS and CDR2 FNYEAQ. After removal of 1 base from V and 7 bases from J, the junction contained 10 bases not matched to a gene. The CDR3 sequence: CASSLGRPGTANSPLHF. In nucleotides, the CDR3 is TGTGCCAGCAGCTTAGGACGACCCGGGACAGCCAATTCACCCCTCCACTTT.

J is TRBJ2-1 and V is TRBV29-1; tentatively, D is TRBD2 (6 bases). The length of the CDR3 is 14 residues. Per the germline V gene, CDR1 is SQVTM and CDR2 is ANQGSEA. The V end was cut by 7 bases, the J end by 6 bases, with 19 bases between. The DNA of the CDR3 is TGCAGCGGTTCCGGGAGAAGTTTGTTCAATGAGCAGTTCTTC. Translating gives CSGSGRSLFNEQFF.